A single sample gave rise to the 9 T cell receptor beta chains below, sequenced in a study of blood T cell repertoires in COVID-19. Clones were sequenced by immunoSEQ multiplex PCR, and TCRdb holds only the in-frame ones, with some missing. The table records hundreds of thousands of clones, about nine tenths of them present only once. Sequencing was done on a sample of PBMCs or T cells enriched from blood (not recorded which). Source of these receptors: a man aged 18 to 30 who had recovered from COVID-19.

The chain links TRBV3-1 (or the pseudogene TRBV3-2) to TRBJ1-5, with D unclear. The CDR3 is 14 amino acids. Trimming cost V 2 bases and J 0 bases, with 5 bases left between them. CDR1 LGHDT and CDR2 YNNKEL come from the germline V gene (reference sequence). CDR3: CASSQTLSNQPQHF. The DNA for the CDR3 is TGTGCCAGCAGCCAAACTCTTAGCAATCAGCCCCAGCATTTT.

The chain uses TRBV6-5 and TRBJ2-5; 10 bases map to TRBD1. This CDR3 comprises 14 residues. With 0 bases clipped from V and 6 bases from J, the junction kept 1 base outside the gene matches. The germline V gene encodes CDR1 MNHEY and CDR2 SVGAGI. The CDR3 DNA follows: TGTGCCAGCAGTTACTCGACAGGGGGCAAGACCCAGTACTTC. Its translation: CASSYSTGGKTQYF.

V gene TRBV5-1 combines with J gene TRBJ2-7; maybe TRBD2 (6 bases). Per germline, CDR1 SGHRS and CDR2 YFSETQ. The CDR3 length is 15 residues. V shed 4 bases and J shed 1 base, with 15 bases lying between them. The DNA of the CDR3 is TGCGCCAGCAGCCTGGGGGACTCTGGGTCCTACGAGCAGTACTTC. Translated, it gives CASSLGDSGSYEQYF.

The CDR3 region is CATSGTTSKDEQYF. The CDR3 nucleotides read TGTGCCACCAGTGGAACGACTTCCAAAGACGAGCAGTACTTC. The J gene is TRBJ2-7, the V gene TRBV24-1; D is undetermined. Trimming stripped 5 bases from V and 5 bases from J, with 15 bases between. Germline V CDR1 and CDR2: KGHDR, SFDVKD. This CDR3 contains 14 residues.

The CDR3 loop is CASSLAAGNYEQYF. The CDR3 nucleotides read TGTGCCAGCAGCTTGGCCGCAGGGAACTACGAGCAGTACTTC. The chain couples TRBV5-4 to TRBJ2-7; TRBD1 is a possible D gene (5 bases). The V and J ends lost 0 bases and 3 bases respectively, with 10 bases between them. The CDR3 extends over 14 amino acids. Looked up from germline, CDR1 is SGHNT and CDR2 is YYREEE (reference sequence).

The chain recombines TRBV18 with TRBJ2-7; 14 nucleotides agree with TRBD2. The CDR3 covers 16 residues. V was clipped by 0 bases and J by 4 bases; unmatched bases: 2. CDR1 is KGHSH, CDR2 LQKENI, per germline. Here the CDR3 reads CASSPPGTSGSYEQYF. Written as DNA, the CDR3 is TGTGCCAGCTCACCACCCGGGACTAGCGGGAGTTACGAGCAGTACTTC.

V and J are TRBV13 and TRBJ2-3; D is undetermined. Per the germline V gene, CDR1 is PRHDT and CDR2 is FYEKMQ (reference sequence). V shed 5 bases and J shed 3 bases, with 21 bases lying between them. CDR3 length: 17 residues. The CDR3: CASSRPSTSDPTDTQYF. Here the CDR3 DNA reads TGTGCCAGCAGCCGCCCTTCTACCAGCGACCCAACAGATACGCAGTATTTT. Full variable domain (outside the CDR3, taken from reference TRBV13 and TRBJ2-3): AAGVIQSPRHLIKEKRETATLKCYPIPRHDTVYWYQQGPGQDPQFLISFYEKMQSDKGSIPDRFSAQQFSDYHSELNMSSLELGDSALYFCASSRPSTSDPTDTQYFGPGTRLTVL.

Only a few counts were recorded for this clone. The CDR3 coding sequence is TGTGCCAGCAGTAAAAGACAGGGGGCCGAGCAGTACTTC. Its protein product is CASSKRQGAEQYF. The chain carries TRBV7-3 and TRBJ2-7; 10 bases match TRBD1. The ends lost 6 bases at V and 6 bases at J; junction bases unmatched: 5. The CDR3 is 13 amino acids. Germline V lookup: CDR1 SGHTA, CDR2 FQGTGA.

The gene calls are TRBV30 and TRBJ1-5; D perhaps matches TRBD1 (5 bases). The germline V and J ends were trimmed by 4 bases and 4 bases, with 11 bases remaining between them. The CDR3 is 13 residues long. CDR1 is GTSNPN, CDR2 SVGIG, per germline (reference sequence). The CDR3 sequence is CAWTRGINQPQHF. For the CDR3, the DNA is TGTGCCTGGACCCGGGGGATAAATCAGCCCCAGCATTTT.